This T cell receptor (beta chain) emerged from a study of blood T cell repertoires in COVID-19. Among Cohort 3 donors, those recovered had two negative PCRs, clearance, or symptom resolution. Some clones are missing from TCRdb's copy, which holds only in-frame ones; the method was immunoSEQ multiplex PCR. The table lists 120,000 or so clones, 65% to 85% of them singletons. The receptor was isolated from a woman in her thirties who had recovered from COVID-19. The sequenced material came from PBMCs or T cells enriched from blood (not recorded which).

CDR3 sequence reads: CASSVGSGVRYGYTF. The DNA for the CDR3 is TGTGCCAGCAGCGTAGGTTCAGGGGTTCGATATGGCTACACCTTC. The J gene is TRBJ1-2, the V gene TRBV9; tentatively, D is TRBD1 (6 bases). This CDR3 has 15 amino acids. Germline V gene sequence: CDR1 SGDLS, CDR2 YYNGEE. Trimming left V 0 bases short and J 5 bases short, with 14 bases between. The complete variable domain, with remaining parts taken from reference TRBV9 and TRBJ1-2, reads DSGVTQTPKHLITATGQRVTLRCSPRSGDLSVYWYQQSLDQGLQFLIQYYNGEERAKGNILERFSAQQFPDLHSELNLSSLELGDSALYFCASSVGSGVRYGYTFGSGTRLTVV.